This T cell receptor (beta chain) was identified during a study of blood T cell repertoires in COVID-19. Assay used: immunoSEQ multiplex PCR; TCRdb lists only in-frame clones, some missing. Seen here are 300,000 to 400,000 clones, 80% to 90% observed once, and the top ten hold roughly 4.2%. In germline, CDR1 is ENHRY, CDR2 SYGVKD. V was clipped by 7 bases and J by 5 bases; unmatched bases: 7. The CDR3 extends over 14 amino acids. The genes are TRBV10-3 and TRBJ1-1; 10 positions match TRBD1. Sequencing input: PBMCs or T cells enriched from blood (not recorded which). This receptor was obtained from a woman in her thirties or forties with acute COVID-19. In DNA form, the CDR3 reads TGTGCCATCACCCGACAGGGGGCGCTGACTGAAGCTTTCTTT. This encodes CAITRQGALTEAFF.